This paragraph reports one T cell receptor beta chain. TCRdb's copy holds only in-frame clones and misses some; the assay was immunoSEQ multiplex PCR. There are over 150,000 clones in the sample; around 83% occur only once, and about 6.3% lies in the top ten. The V gene lost 0 bases and the J gene lost 5 bases, with 14 bases spanning the gap. The CDR3 is 15 amino acids. Germline CDR1 SGHRS, CDR2 YFSETQ. This sample was included in a study of blood T cell repertoires in COVID-19. Participants were placed into cohorts based on the clinical history they reported. Resolution of symptoms, clearance, or two negative PCRs was present in recovered Cohort 3 donors.

The chain is built from TRBV5-1 and TRBJ1-2, with D possibly being TRBD1 (5 bases). This clonotype was sampled from a man aged 40-49 years who had recovered from COVID-19. The specimen sequenced was PBMCs or T cells enriched from blood (not recorded which). CDR3 nucleotides: TGCGCCAGCAGCTTGGAATTGGGGGGAGAGTATGGCTACACCTTC. It is translated as CASSLELGGEYGYTF.